The rows below give T cell receptor beta chains drawn from one sample of a study of vaccination and CD4 T cells after COVID-19. MiXCR, applied by TCRdb to the PCR reads, yields one record per CDR3 protein. Counted here are fewer than 9,500 distinct CDR3 sequences, about 67% occurring once; the ten biggest clones make up 20% to 30%. No antigen is known for these receptors. The sample consisted of CD4+ T cells from blood, cultured in vitro. These TCRs come from a human donor who had recovered from COVID-19. CDR3s include the opening cysteine and the closing phenylalanine or tryptophan. Fields, in order: V gene, clone size, D gene, J gene, CDR3 protein, CDR3 DNA. D genes are given only for firm matches. Clone sizes are given selectively: once, few, many, or a class where the clone is expanded.

>TRBV20-1|NA|TRBD2|TRBJ2-2
CSARPLAGALWSGELFF
TGCAGTGCTAGACCGCTAGCGGGAGCTCTATGGTCCGGGGAGCTGTTTTTT
>TRBV6-1|NA|TRBD1|TRBJ2-5
CASSTRDRTFGTQYF
TGTGCCAGCAGTACCCGGGACAGGACCTTCGGGACCCAGTACTTC
>TRBV6-5|once|TRBD1|TRBJ2-2
CASSSTGGANTGELFF
TGTGCCAGCAGTTCCACAGGGGGCGCGAACACCGGGGAGCTGTTTTTT
>TRBV7-2|NA|TRBD2|TRBJ2-3
CASSLVASGGTDTQYF
TGTGCCAGCAGCTTAGTCGCTAGCGGGGGCACAGATACGCAGTATTTT
>TRBV15|NA|TRBD2|TRBJ2-1
CATSRKGGLAGGSNEQFF
TGTGCCACCAGCAGGAAGGGGGGACTAGCGGGAGGGTCGAATGAGCAGTTCTTC
>TRBV7-2|NA|TRBD1|TRBJ2-2
CASSESSYTGGTGELFF
TGTGCCAGCAGCGAATCGAGTTATACAGGGGGCACCGGGGAGCTGTTTTTT
>TRBV27|NA|TRBD1|TRBJ1-3
CASSSLGQASSGNTIYF
TGTGCCAGCAGTTCACTTGGACAGGCCTCCTCTGGAAACACCATATATTTT
>TRBV12-3/TRBV12-4|NA|NA|TRBJ2-5
CASSRGGGETQYF
TGTGCCAGCAGTAGGGGGGGGGGGGAGACCCAGTACTTC
>TRBV20-1|NA|TRBD1|TRBJ2-2
CSAWDRAGELFF
TGCAGTGCCTGGGACAGGGCTGGGGAGCTGTTTTTT
>TRBV7-8|NA|NA|TRBJ2-3
CASSPGLVFIDTQYF
TGTGCCAGCAGCCCTGGTCTAGTATTCATAGATACGCAGTATTTT
>TRBV6-1|NA|TRBD1|TRBJ2-3
CASSEGQGADTQYF
TGTGCCAGCAGTGAGGGACAGGGGGCAGATACGCAGTATTTT
>TRBV14|NA|TRBD2|TRBJ2-1
CASSQGTSGLYNEQFF
TGTGCCAGCAGCCAAGGGACTAGCGGCCTTTACAATGAGCAGTTCTTC
>TRBV6-1|NA|NA|TRBJ2-3
CASSDTVRDTQYF
TGTGCCAGCAGTGATACGGTTCGGGATACGCAGTATTTT
>TRBV20-1|NA|TRBD1|TRBJ1-1
CSAFGQGNTEAFF
TGCAGTGCATTCGGACAGGGAAACACTGAAGCTTTCTTT
>TRBV19|NA|NA|TRBJ1-3
CASSWSGNTIYF
TGTGCCAGTAGCTGGTCTGGAAACACCATATATTTT
>TRBV29-1|NA|NA|TRBJ1-1
CSVVEAVNTEAFF
TGCAGCGTTGTTGAGGCGGTGAACACTGAAGCTTTCTTT
>TRBV7-6|few|NA|TRBJ1-1
CASRNGNTEAFF
TGTGCCAGCAGAAATGGGAACACTGAAGCTTTCTTT